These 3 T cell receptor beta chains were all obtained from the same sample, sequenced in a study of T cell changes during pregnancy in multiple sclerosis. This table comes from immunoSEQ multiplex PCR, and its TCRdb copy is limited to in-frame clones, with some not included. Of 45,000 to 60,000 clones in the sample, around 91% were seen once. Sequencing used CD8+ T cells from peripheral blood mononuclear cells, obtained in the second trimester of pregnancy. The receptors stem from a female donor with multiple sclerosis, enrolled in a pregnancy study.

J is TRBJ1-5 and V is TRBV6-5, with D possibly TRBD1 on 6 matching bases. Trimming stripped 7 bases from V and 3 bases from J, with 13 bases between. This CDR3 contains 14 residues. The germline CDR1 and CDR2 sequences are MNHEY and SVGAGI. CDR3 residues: CASNPGGANQPQHF. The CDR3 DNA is TGTGCCAGCAACCCCGGGGGGGCCAATCAGCCCCAGCATTTT.

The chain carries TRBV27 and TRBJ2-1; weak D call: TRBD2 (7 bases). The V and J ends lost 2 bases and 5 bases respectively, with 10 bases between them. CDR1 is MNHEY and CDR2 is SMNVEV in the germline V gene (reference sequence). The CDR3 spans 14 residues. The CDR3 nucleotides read TGTGCCAGCAGTTTAGCGGGGGCCAACAATGAGCAGTTCTTC. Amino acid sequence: CASSLAGANNEQFF.

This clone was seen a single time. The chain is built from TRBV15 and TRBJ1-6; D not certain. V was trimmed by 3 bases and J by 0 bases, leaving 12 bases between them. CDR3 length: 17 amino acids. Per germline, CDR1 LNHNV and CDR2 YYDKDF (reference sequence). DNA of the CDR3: TGTGCCACCAGCAGGGCCGGCGGGAGCTCCTATAATTCACCCCTCCACTTT. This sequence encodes CATSRAGGSSYNSPLHF.